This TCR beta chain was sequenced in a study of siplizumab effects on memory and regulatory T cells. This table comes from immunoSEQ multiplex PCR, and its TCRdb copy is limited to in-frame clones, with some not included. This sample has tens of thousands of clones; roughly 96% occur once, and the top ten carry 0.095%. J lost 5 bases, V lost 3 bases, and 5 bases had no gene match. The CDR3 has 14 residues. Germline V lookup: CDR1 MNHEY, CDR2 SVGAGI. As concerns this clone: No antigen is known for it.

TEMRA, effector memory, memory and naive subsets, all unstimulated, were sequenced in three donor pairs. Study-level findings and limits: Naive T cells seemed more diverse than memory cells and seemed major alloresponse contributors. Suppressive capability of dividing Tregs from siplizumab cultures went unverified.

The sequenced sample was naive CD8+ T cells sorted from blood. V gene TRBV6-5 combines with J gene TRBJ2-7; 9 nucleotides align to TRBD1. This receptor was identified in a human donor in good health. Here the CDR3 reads CASSYLGQGDEQYF. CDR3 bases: TGTGCCAGCAGTTATCTGGGACAGGGAGACGAGCAGTACTTC.